One and the same sample provided the 5 T cell receptor beta chains below, sequenced in a study of HIV-infected patients and healthy controls. TCRdb reprocessed the 5' RACE reads via MiXCR and lists one record per CDR3 protein. The table has about 67,000 distinct CDR3 sequences, about 15% seen once. Sequencing was done on a sample of CD4+ T cells from blood. These receptor sequences come from a human donor in good health.

The table lists this clonotype with a few counts. This rearrangement joins TRBV18 to TRBJ1-1; D remains unclear. This CDR3 is 15 amino acids long. The V gene lost 1 base and the J gene lost 1 base, with 10 bases spanning the gap. From germline, CDR1 is KGHSH and CDR2 LQKENI. This CDR3 is CASSPRLDGNTEAFF. The CDR3 nucleotides read TGTGCCAGCTCACCACGGTTGGACGGGAACACTGAAGCTTTCTTT.

The chain recombines TRBV20-1 with TRBJ1-2, with D possibly being TRBD1 (6 bases). Trimming took 0 bases from V and 4 from J, leaving 15 bases between them. CDR1 and CDR2 from the germline V gene are DFQATT and SNEGSKA (reference sequence). This CDR3 contains 15 residues. The CDR3: CSARDTRGLAYGYTF. CDR3 nucleotide sequence: TGCAGTGCTAGAGATACCCGGGGGCTCGCCTATGGCTACACCTTC.

In DNA form, the CDR3 reads TGTGCCAGCAGAGACCGGGACCCCGCCCGGTACGCTTTCTTT. Its translation is CASRDRDPARYAFF. V and J are TRBV2 and TRBJ1-1, with a possible D match to TRBD1 (5 bases). The V gene's germline CDR1 is SNHLY and CDR2 FYNNEI. This CDR3 contains 14 residues. Deletions cut 6 bases from V and 11 bases from J, with 22 bases between.

This chain uses TRBV7-8 with TRBJ1-1, with D hard to call. The V and J ends lost 4 bases and 0 bases respectively, with 9 bases between them. Per germline, CDR1 SGHVS and CDR2 FQNEAQ. The CDR3 contains 14 residues. CDR3 loop: CASSSQSLNTEAFF. As DNA, the CDR3 is TGTGCCAGCAGCTCACAATCCCTGAACACTGAAGCTTTCTTT.

This clonotype was counted a few times. V and J are TRBV27 and TRBJ2-6; no clear D gene. The CDR3 consists of 14 residues. Trimming took off 4 bases at V and 9 bases at J, with 13 bases between the two ends. Germline lookup yields CDR1 MNHEY and CDR2 SMNVEV (reference sequence). The CDR3 coding sequence is TGTGCCAGCAGTTCCCCTCCCCAAGTCAACGTCCTGACTTTC. It is translated as CASSSPPQVNVLTF.